These 27 T cell receptor beta chains originate from one sample sequenced in a study of shared clonotypes between healthy human individuals. Produced via immunoSEQ multiplex PCR; TCRdb's table is partial and in-frame only. The table lists about 1.1 million clones, roughly 77% of them singletons, with more than 0.85% in the top ten. Sequenced input: memory CD4+ T cells from PBMCs. Indicated subset: CD45RA-negative fraction. Receptors originate from a man in his late teens or twenties in good health. Some clones in this sample may be carry-over from other donors' samples.

This clone was counted between two and nine times. CDR3 sequence reads: CASSLVEGEKLFF. CDR3 bases: TGCGCCAGCAGCTTGGTGGAGGGAGAAAAACTGTTTTTT. The chain carries TRBV5-1 and TRBJ1-4; D gene ambiguous. The germline V and J ends were trimmed by 0 bases and 8 bases, with 8 bases remaining between them. Per germline, CDR1 SGHRS and CDR2 YFSETQ. CDR3 length equals 13 residues.

The chain has TRBV28 and TRBJ2-3, with a possible D match to TRBD2 (6 bases). V was shortened by 9 bases and J by 2 bases, with 12 bases between the two germline ends. Germline-derived CDR1 and CDR2 are MDHEN and SYDVKM. The CDR3 is 13 residues long. DNA for the CDR3: TGTGCCAGTGGACTACTCCACACAGATACGCAGTATTTT. Amino acids: CASGLLHTDTQYF.

This clone was seen once. The rearrangement uses TRBV29-1 and TRBJ2-4; no clear D. V was shortened by 4 bases and J by 1 base, with 5 bases between the two germline ends. CDR1 and CDR2 (germline): SQVTM, ANQGSEA. The CDR3 contains 12 residues. The CDR3 DNA follows: TGCAGCGTTGGAGCGGCCAAAAACATTCAGTACTTC. It codes for CSVGAAKNIQYF. Supplemented by reference TRBV29-1 and TRBJ2-4, the full variable domain reads SAVISQKPSRDICQRGTSLTIQCQVDSQVTMMFWYRQQPGQSLTLIATANQGSEATYESGFVIDKFPISRPNLTFSTLTVSNMSPEDSSIYLCSVGAAKNIQYFGAGTRLSVL.

This clone was counted ten times or more. The CDR3 DNA follows: TGTGCCACCAGCAGAGATTGGGCCCGGAGCGGGACAGGGGACAATGAGCAGTTCTTC. It yields the protein CATSRDWARSGTGDNEQFF. V is TRBV15 and J is TRBJ2-1; 10 bases match TRBD1. Germline loops: CDR1 LNHNV, CDR2 YYDKDF (reference sequence). J was trimmed by 5 bases and V by 0 bases; bases with no gene match: 13. CDR3 length: 19 residues. Looking up the rest from reference TRBV15 and TRBJ2-1 gives the full variable domain: DAMVIQNPRYQVTQFGKPVTLSCSQTLNHNVMYWYQQKSSQAPKLLFHYYDKDFNNEADTPDNFQSRRPNTSFCFLDIRSPGLGDTAMYLCATSRDWARSGTGDNEQFFGPGTRLTVL.

The rearrangement uses TRBV5-1 and TRBJ2-5, with a possible D match to TRBD2 (6 bases). The CDR3 has 14 residues. Germline CDR1 reads SGHRS; CDR2 reads YFSETQ. Trimming stripped 5 bases from V and 4 bases from J, with 15 bases between. CDR3 DNA: TGCGCCAGCAGGGTATCGGGGGTGGGAGAGACCCAGTACTTC. This translates into CASRVSGVGETQYF.

This rearrangement joins TRBV5-1 to TRBJ2-5; D might be TRBD2 (6 bases). Trimming cost V 4 bases and J 0 bases, with 13 bases left between them. CDR3 length: 15 amino acids. Germline V lookup: CDR1 SGHRS, CDR2 YFSETQ. The CDR3 here is CASSGGGVYQETQYF. The CDR3 bases are TGCGCCAGCAGCGGAGGAGGGGTTTACCAAGAGACCCAGTACTTC.

The rearrangement uses TRBV5-5 and TRBJ1-2; 10 nucleotides line up with TRBD1. V dropped 4 bases and J dropped 7; count of bases not matched to a gene: 7. Germline V gives CDR1 SGHKS, CDR2 YYEKEE (reference sequence). CDR3 size: 14 residues. The CDR3 DNA follows: TGTGCCAGCAGCGTGGACAGGGGGTTGTTTGGCTACACCTTC. Its protein product is CASSVDRGLFGYTF. Together with reference TRBV5-5 and TRBJ1-2, the CDR3 gives the full variable domain: DAGVTQSPTHLIKTRGQQVTLRCSPISGHKSVSWYQQVLGQGPQFIFQYYEKEERGRGNFPDRFSARQFPNYSSELNVNALLLGDSALYLCASSVDRGLFGYTFGSGTRLTVV.

This chain joins TRBV23-1 and TRBJ2-1; the match to TRBD2 covers 13 bases. TRBV23-1 is given ORF status, its function remaining uncertain. The CDR3 covers 23 residues. V trimming: 4 bases; J trimming: 8 bases; junction bases outside the gene matches: 29. CDR3 residues: CASSPRSSGQNTIGTSGNDEQFF. The CDR3 region has the DNA TGCGCCAGCAGTCCTAGGTCCTCGGGACAGAATACAATCGGGACTAGCGGGAACGATGAGCAGTTCTTC.

The chain joins TRBV4-2 to TRBJ2-5; D remains unclear. Trimming removed 1 base from V and 1 base from J, with 13 bases in between. CDR3 size: 16 residues. CDR1 is LGHNA, CDR2 YNFKEQ, per germline. CDR3 sequence reads: CASSQGPFSAQETQYF. CDR3 DNA: TGTGCCAGCAGCCAAGGCCCGTTTAGTGCCCAAGAGACCCAGTACTTC.

This rearrangement joins TRBV15 to TRBJ1-3, with no clear D. V was pared by 3 bases and J by 2 bases, with 8 bases between. CDR1 is LNHNV, CDR2 YYDKDF, per germline (reference sequence). CDR3 length: 14 residues. CDR3 DNA sequence: TGTGCCACCAGCAGGGACCCAACTGGAAACACCATATATTTT. Translation gives CATSRDPTGNTIYF.

The chain combines TRBV6-1 with TRBJ1-3; TRBD1 matches 8 bases. This CDR3 is 15 amino acids long. Unmatched junction bases numbered 8, after V lost 6 bases and J lost 4 bases. The germline gives CDR1 MNHNS, CDR2 SASEGT. CDR3 protein: CASRARTGFGNTIYF. The CDR3 coding sequence is TGTGCCAGCAGAGCCCGGACAGGGTTCGGAAACACCATATATTTT.

The chain links TRBV28 to TRBJ2-1; the D call may be TRBD1 or TRBD2 (5 bases each). V was pared by 6 bases and J by 6 bases, with 18 bases between. Germline assignment: CDR1 MDHEN and CDR2 SYDVKM. This CDR3 region has 15 residues. The CDR3 reads CASRNIGTQPNEQFF. For the CDR3, the DNA is TGTGCCAGCAGAAACATAGGGACCCAACCCAATGAGCAGTTCTTC.

The chain joins TRBV20-1 to TRBJ2-1, with 7 bases that match TRBD1. Germline trimming cut 6 bases from V and 9 bases from J; bases unmatched to any gene: 5. In germline, CDR1 is DFQATT, CDR2 SNEGSKA (reference sequence). The CDR3 is made up of 11 amino acids. The CDR3 here is CSATDRSEQFF. In DNA, the CDR3 is TGCAGTGCGACGGACAGGAGTGAGCAGTTCTTC.

The rearrangement uses TRBV9 and TRBJ2-3; D may be TRBD1 or TRBD2 (5 bases each). V lost 0 bases and J lost 4, with 9 bases in between. The CDR3 covers 14 residues. Germline CDR1 reads SGDLS; CDR2 reads YYNGEE. In DNA form, the CDR3 reads TGTGCCAGCAGCGTAGCGGGACGCTCAGATACGCAGTATTTT. This encodes CASSVAGRSDTQYF.

Worth noting for this clone: The junction departs from germline at one end; a sequencing error may be responsible. This chain joins TRBV11-2 and TRBJ2-5; tentatively, D is TRBD2 (5 bases). The CDR3 is made up of 14 amino acids. Germline CDR1 and CDR2: SGHAT and FQNNGV. CDR3 residues: CASSHIAFQETQYF. DNA for the CDR3: TGCGCCAGCAGCCACATAGCGTTCCAAGAGACCCAGTACTTC.

This clone occurred once. V usage is TRBV7-2 and J usage is TRBJ2-5, with 10 positions matching TRBD2. Germline CDR1 and CDR2: SGHTA and FQGNSA. Unmatched junction bases numbered 10, after V lost 7 bases and J lost 2 bases. The CDR3 extends over 16 amino acids. Here the CDR3 reads CASTLQLAGSQETQYF. CDR3 DNA sequence: TGTGCCAGCACCCTACAACTAGCGGGATCTCAAGAGACCCAGTACTTC.

This chain joins TRBV19 and TRBJ2-3, with 7 nucleotides matching TRBD2. The CDR3 runs 14 residues. V was clipped by 5 bases and J by 0 bases; unmatched bases: 2. CDR1 is LNHDA, CDR2 SQIVND, per germline (reference sequence). The CDR3 protein is CASSWRGSTDTQYF. The CDR3 DNA sequence: TGTGCCAGTAGTTGGCGGGGGAGCACAGATACGCAGTATTTT.

This chain joins TRBV5-4 and TRBJ2-7, with 11 bases fitting TRBD2. The V segment lost 5 bases and the J segment 3 bases; nucleotides outside the gene matches: 7. Germline values: CDR1 SGHNT, CDR2 YYREEE (reference sequence). CDR3 length: 15 amino acids. In nucleotides, the CDR3 is TGTGCCAGCAGTACCGGGACTAGCGGCGACTACGAGCAGTACTTC. Translation gives CASSTGTSGDYEQYF.

The genes are TRBV30 and TRBJ1-4; tentative D call: TRBD1 (5 bases). Per germline, CDR1 GTSNPN and CDR2 SVGIG (reference sequence). V was clipped by 0 bases and J by 8 bases, with 13 bases between them. CDR3 length: 14 amino acids. CDR3 coding DNA: TGTGCCTGGAGTGTGGGGGGGGAGGCGGAAAAACTGTTTTTT. Translation gives CAWSVGGEAEKLFF. Based on the CDR3 plus reference TRBV30 and TRBJ1-4, the full variable domain is SQTIHQWPATLVQPVGSPLSLECTVEGTSNPNLYWYRQAAGRGLQLLFYSVGIGQISSEVPQNLSASRPQDRQFILSSKKLLLSDSGFYLCAWSVGGEAEKLFFGSGTQLSVL.

Turning to this clone: A read error may be the cause here, since a much bigger clone is one base away. The rearrangement links TRBV5-6 to TRBJ2-2; 8 nucleotides line up with TRBD1. V was pared by 7 bases and J by 7 bases, with 6 bases of the junction left unmatched. This CDR3 contains 13 residues. Germline V CDR1 and CDR2: SGHDT, YYEEEE. CDR3 sequence (DNA): TGTGCCAGCGGCTCAACAGGGGGCGGGGAGCTGTTTTTT. It encodes CASGSTGGGELFF.

The rearrangement uses TRBV2 and TRBJ2-3, with D hard to call. From germline, CDR1 is SNHLY and CDR2 FYNNEI. The CDR3 has 16 amino acids. V was shortened by 6 bases and J by 6 bases, with 22 bases between the two germline ends. CDR3 protein: CASRLSYSSPYDTQYF. The CDR3 DNA follows: TGTGCCAGCAGGTTGAGTTACAGTAGTCCTTACGATACGCAGTATTTT.

The chain carries TRBV11-3 and TRBJ1-1, with D possibly matching TRBD1 (5 bases). Germline V lookup: CDR1 SGHNT, CDR2 YENEEA. V dropped 1 base and J dropped 7 bases, with 10 bases sitting between them. CDR3 length equals 13 residues. The DNA of the CDR3 is TGTGCCAGCAGCTTAGCCGCGGGGCTTGAAGCTTTCTTT. As protein: CASSLAAGLEAFF.

This clone has only a few counts. This rearrangement joins TRBV7-2 to TRBJ2-5; no firm D call. Germline V CDR1 and CDR2: SGHTA, FQGNSA. The CDR3 runs to 14 residues. Trimming stripped 1 base from V and 7 bases from J, with 13 bases between. This CDR3 is CASSLDLPPRTQYF. DNA of the CDR3: TGTGCCAGCAGCTTAGATCTCCCGCCGAGGACCCAGTACTTC.

V and J are TRBV28 and TRBJ2-5, with D uncertain. This CDR3 is built from 13 residues. The V end was cut by 3 bases, the J end by 7 bases, with 12 bases between. Germline V CDR1 and CDR2: MDHEN, SYDVKM. The CDR3 protein is CASSLPRRATQYF. CDR3 coding DNA: TGTGCCAGCAGTTTGCCCCGCCGCGCGACCCAGTACTTC.

V and J are TRBV7-2 and TRBJ2-7; 14 nucleotides align to TRBD2. The CDR3 is 17 residues long. CDR1 is SGHTA, CDR2 FQGNSA, per germline. V was pared by 5 bases and J by 0 bases, with 6 bases of the junction left unmatched. Here the CDR3 DNA reads TGTGCCAGCAGCCTACGGACTAGCGGGAGGCCCTCCTACGAGCAGTACTTC. Translation gives CASSLRTSGRPSYEQYF.

This clone was picked up a small number of times. The chain combines TRBV2 with TRBJ1-2, with 10 bases identical to TRBD1. This CDR3 region has 14 residues. Germline CDR1 SNHLY, CDR2 FYNNEI. Losses at the gene ends were 4 bases for V and 7 bases for J; bases not matched to a gene: 6. The CDR3 here is CASSGQGAVGGYTF. CDR3 nucleotide sequence: TGTGCCAGCAGTGGACAGGGGGCGGTTGGTGGCTACACCTTC.

The CDR3 region has the DNA TGCGCCAGCAGCCAAGAGAGCGGGAGGGCCTCATACGAGCAGTACTTC. As protein: CASSQESGRASYEQYF. The J gene is TRBJ2-7, the V gene TRBV4-3; 10 bases line up with TRBD2. The CDR3 contains 16 residues. The germline V gene has CDR1 LGHNA and CDR2 YSLEER. V was clipped by 0 bases and J by 4 bases; unmatched bases: 6.